The rows below give T cell receptor beta chains drawn from one sample of a study of glioma-infiltrating T cells. TCRdb redid the calling of the multiplex PCR reads with MiXCR, one entry per CDR3 protein. Of about 130,000 distinct CDR3 sequences detected, approximately 23% appear once; the ten largest clones hold approximately 16%. Sequenced: glioma tissue, nonneoplastic brain tissue, or PBMCs (not recorded which). These receptors came from a human donor with low-grade glioma or glioblastoma, undergoing nonglioma brain surgery, or in good health (not recorded which). The CDR3 runs from the conserved cysteine through the conserved F or W. The order of the fields is J gene, V gene, D gene, clone size, CDR3 length, CDR3 DNA, CDR3 protein. A D gene is named only where the DNA matches it firmly. Expanded clones are given a class, and other clones once, few, many or no size at all.

J gene: TRBJ2-3; V gene: TRBV20-1; D gene: TRBD2; clone size: many; CDR3 length: 17; CDR3 DNA: TGCAGTGGATTTGATGGGGGGAGGGCCTCAACGAGAGATACGCAGTATTTT; CDR3 protein: CSGFDGGRASTRDTQYF
J gene: TRBJ1-2; V gene: TRBV5-4; D gene: .; clone size: few; CDR3 length: 13; CDR3 DNA: TGTGCCAGCACCAATCAAGCTCTTGGTGGCTACACCTTC; CDR3 protein: CASTNQALGGYTF
J gene: TRBJ2-5; V gene: TRBV19; D gene: .; clone size: .; CDR3 length: 15; CDR3 DNA: TGTGCCAGTAGTATCGGGCTAAACCGACGGGAGACCCAGTACTTC; CDR3 protein: CASSIGLNRRETQYF
J gene: TRBJ2-3; V gene: TRBV29-1; D gene: .; clone size: once; CDR3 length: 14; CDR3 DNA: TGCAGGGTTGAAGACAAGACTAGCACAGATACGCAGTATTTT; CDR3 protein: CRVEDKTSTDTQYF
J gene: TRBJ1-2; V gene: TRBV4-1; D gene: .; clone size: many; CDR3 length: 13; CDR3 DNA: TGCGCCAGCAGCCAAGATGAGTGGGTGGGCTACACCTTC; CDR3 protein: CASSQDEWVGYTF
J gene: TRBJ2-7; V gene: TRBV19; D gene: TRBD1; clone size: many; CDR3 length: 16; CDR3 DNA: TGTGCCAGTAGTTTGGGCTTCGGACAGGGGATTGGGGAGCAGTACTTC; CDR3 protein: CASSLGFGQGIGEQYF
J gene: TRBJ2-1; V gene: TRBV6-2/TRBV6-3; D gene: TRBD2; clone size: many; CDR3 length: 15; CDR3 DNA: TGTGCCAGCAGTTACTCCCTAGCGGGTTCGAATGAGCAGTTCTTC; CDR3 protein: CASSYSLAGSNEQFF
J gene: TRBJ2-7; V gene: TRBV2; D gene: .; clone size: many; CDR3 length: 12; CDR3 DNA: TGTGCCAGCAGTGTGGGCTCCTACGAGCAGTACTTC; CDR3 protein: CASSVGSYEQYF
J gene: TRBJ2-5; V gene: TRBV7-2; D gene: TRBD1; clone size: many; CDR3 length: 15; CDR3 DNA: TGTGCCAGCAGCTTAATGACAGGGGACCAAGAGACCCAGTACTTC; CDR3 protein: CASSLMTGDQETQYF
J gene: TRBJ2-7; V gene: TRBV6-1; D gene: .; clone size: many; CDR3 length: 15; CDR3 DNA: TGTGCCAGCAGCTCCGCCGGATACAGGTTGGACGAGCAGTACTTC; CDR3 protein: CASSSAGYRLDEQYF
J gene: TRBJ2-1; V gene: TRBV20-1; D gene: .; clone size: many; CDR3 length: 14; CDR3 DNA: TGCAGTGCTAGGACTCCCCTGTCCTACAATGAGCAGTTCTTC; CDR3 protein: CSARTPLSYNEQFF
J gene: TRBJ2-3; V gene: TRBV6-1; D gene: TRBD2; clone size: many; CDR3 length: 18; CDR3 DNA: TGTGCCAGCAGTTCAACCGGGACTAGCGGGAGAAACGCAGATACGCAGTATTTT; CDR3 protein: CASSSTGTSGRNADTQYF
J gene: TRBJ2-6; V gene: TRBV7-9; D gene: .; clone size: few; CDR3 length: 15; CDR3 DNA: TGTGCCAGCAGCCCTCGAAGGGCCGGGGCCAACGTCCTGACTTTC; CDR3 protein: CASSPRRAGANVLTF
J gene: TRBJ2-1; V gene: TRBV14; D gene: TRBD2; clone size: many; CDR3 length: 19; CDR3 DNA: TGTGCCAGCAGCCAACCCGGGACTAGCGGGAATTTCAGGCGGTATGAGCAGTTCTTC; CDR3 protein: CASSQPGTSGNFRRYEQFF
J gene: TRBJ2-7; V gene: TRBV7-8; D gene: TRBD2; clone size: many; CDR3 length: 15; CDR3 DNA: TGTGCCAGCAGCCATGGACTAGCGGGATACTACGAGCAGTACTTC; CDR3 protein: CASSHGLAGYYEQYF
J gene: TRBJ2-7; V gene: TRBV10-3; D gene: TRBD2; clone size: many; CDR3 length: 16; CDR3 DNA: TGTGCCATCAGTGGATGGGCTAGCGGGAGTACCTACGAGCAGTACTTC; CDR3 protein: CAISGWASGSTYEQYF
J gene: TRBJ2-1; V gene: TRBV19; D gene: .; clone size: .; CDR3 length: 13; CDR3 DNA: TGTGCCAGTAGTATGGGCGGCTACAATGAGCAGTTCTTC; CDR3 protein: CASSMGGYNEQFF
J gene: TRBJ2-7; V gene: TRBV25-1; D gene: .; clone size: many; CDR3 length: 12; CDR3 DNA: TGTGCCAGCGACGGGACACACGGCGAGCAGTACTTC; CDR3 protein: CASDGTHGEQYF
J gene: TRBJ2-7; V gene: TRBV4-3; D gene: .; clone size: few; CDR3 length: 13; CDR3 DNA: TGCGCCAGCAGCCAAGATCGAGCTTTCGAGCAGTACTTC; CDR3 protein: CASSQDRAFEQYF
J gene: TRBJ2-1; V gene: TRBV6-2/TRBV6-3; D gene: .; clone size: many; CDR3 length: 17; CDR3 DNA: TGTGCCAGCAGTTATTTCGGGGGACAGAGCTCCTACAATGAGCAGTTCTTC; CDR3 protein: CASSYFGGQSSYNEQFF
J gene: TRBJ1-1; V gene: TRBV12-3/TRBV12-4; D gene: .; clone size: .; CDR3 length: 13; CDR3 DNA: TGTGCCAGCAGTCTAGCTATGAACACTGAAGCTTTCTTT; CDR3 protein: CASSLAMNTEAFF
J gene: TRBJ2-1; V gene: TRBV7-2; D gene: TRBD2; clone size: many; CDR3 length: 16; CDR3 DNA: TGTGCCAGCATGCTCGCAGGGACTAGCGGCTCCAATGAGCAGTTCTTC; CDR3 protein: CASMLAGTSGSNEQFF
J gene: TRBJ2-1; V gene: TRBV5-1; D gene: .; clone size: many; CDR3 length: 15; CDR3 DNA: TGCGCCAGCAACCGGGGGGCAATCTCCTACAATGAGCAGTTCTTC; CDR3 protein: CASNRGAISYNEQFF
J gene: TRBJ2-4; V gene: TRBV20-1; D gene: TRBD1; clone size: .; CDR3 length: 15; CDR3 DNA: TGCAGTGCTAGGGCAGGGGGTATAGCCAAAAACATTCAGTACTTC; CDR3 protein: CSARAGGIAKNIQYF
J gene: TRBJ1-2; V gene: TRBV7-2; D gene: .; clone size: many; CDR3 length: 15; CDR3 DNA: TGTGCCAGCAGCTTAGGGAGGGAGACTAACTATGGCTACACCTTC; CDR3 protein: CASSLGRETNYGYTF
J gene: TRBJ1-1; V gene: TRBV7-2; D gene: TRBD1; clone size: many; CDR3 length: 14; CDR3 DNA: TGTGCCAGCAGCCTGACAGGGGGAGTGACTGAAGCTTTCTTT; CDR3 protein: CASSLTGGVTEAFF
J gene: TRBJ2-7; V gene: TRBV29-1; D gene: TRBD1; clone size: few; CDR3 length: 14; CDR3 DNA: TGCAGCGTTGTCTTCCAGGACAGGCTCTACGAGCAGTACTTC; CDR3 protein: CSVVFQDRLYEQYF
J gene: TRBJ1-2; V gene: TRBV5-1; D gene: .; clone size: .; CDR3 length: 13; CDR3 DNA: TGCGCCAGCAGCTTGGTGGGGTCAGAGGGCTACACCTTC; CDR3 protein: CASSLVGSEGYTF
J gene: TRBJ2-2; V gene: TRBV19; D gene: .; clone size: many; CDR3 length: 14; CDR3 DNA: TGTGCCACCAACTCGATTGGAAACACCGGGGAGCTGTTTTTT; CDR3 protein: CATNSIGNTGELFF
J gene: TRBJ1-5; V gene: TRBV6-1; D gene: .; clone size: many; CDR3 length: 14; CDR3 DNA: TGTGCCAGCAGTGAAGGCTATAGCAATCAGCCCCAGCATTTT; CDR3 protein: CASSEGYSNQPQHF
J gene: TRBJ1-1; V gene: TRBV12-3/TRBV12-4; D gene: TRBD1; clone size: .; CDR3 length: 15; CDR3 DNA: TGTGCCAGCGGTTTGGGCAGGGGGGAAGGTGCTGAAGCTTTCTTT; CDR3 protein: CASGLGRGEGAEAFF
J gene: TRBJ2-3; V gene: TRBV29-1; D gene: .; clone size: many; CDR3 length: 13; CDR3 DNA: TGCAGCGTTGAAGTCTCGCACACAGATACGCAGTATTTT; CDR3 protein: CSVEVSHTDTQYF
J gene: TRBJ2-1; V gene: TRBV2; D gene: TRBD2; clone size: .; CDR3 length: 14; CDR3 DNA: TGTGCCAGCAGTGAGACTAGCGATGGGGATGAGCAGTTCTTC; CDR3 protein: CASSETSDGDEQFF
J gene: TRBJ1-1; V gene: TRBV5-6; D gene: TRBD1; clone size: few; CDR3 length: 13; CDR3 DNA: TGTGCCAGCAGCCCGCTGACAGGGGTTGAAGCTTTCTTT; CDR3 protein: CASSPLTGVEAFF
J gene: TRBJ2-3; V gene: TRBV20-1; D gene: TRBD2; clone size: many; CDR3 length: 14; CDR3 DNA: TGCAGTACTCCAAGGCGCGGGAGGCAAGATACGCAGTATTTT; CDR3 protein: CSTPRRGRQDTQYF
J gene: TRBJ1-2; V gene: TRBV11-2; D gene: .; clone size: many; CDR3 length: 11; CDR3 DNA: TGTGCCAGCAGCTTCGGATATGGCTACACCTTC; CDR3 protein: CASSFGYGYTF
J gene: TRBJ1-2; V gene: TRBV20-1; D gene: TRBD1; clone size: many; CDR3 length: 14; CDR3 DNA: TGCAGTGCTAATTTCAGGGACAGGGGGCTTGGCTACACCTTC; CDR3 protein: CSANFRDRGLGYTF
J gene: TRBJ2-3; V gene: TRBV6-1; D gene: TRBD2; clone size: many; CDR3 length: 16; CDR3 DNA: TGTGCCAGCAGTGATCGTAGCGGGGAAAGCACAGATACGCAGTATTTT; CDR3 protein: CASSDRSGESTDTQYF
J gene: TRBJ2-3; V gene: TRBV4-3; D gene: TRBD2; clone size: .; CDR3 length: 16; CDR3 DNA: TGCGCCAGCAGCCAAGGGGCTGGGAGGGGCACAGATACGCAGTATTTT; CDR3 protein: CASSQGAGRGTDTQYF
J gene: TRBJ2-7; V gene: TRBV4-2; D gene: TRBD2; clone size: many; CDR3 length: 14; CDR3 DNA: TGTGCCAGCAGCCCTATAGCGGGAGGGTACGAGCAGTACTTC; CDR3 protein: CASSPIAGGYEQYF
J gene: TRBJ2-7; V gene: TRBV10-3; D gene: .; clone size: few; CDR3 length: 12; CDR3 DNA: TGTGCCATCAGTGAGAGGTGGGCCGAGCAGTACTTC; CDR3 protein: CAISERWAEQYF
J gene: TRBJ2-5; V gene: TRBV29-1; D gene: .; clone size: few; CDR3 length: 15; CDR3 DNA: TGCAGCGTTGAAGATCGGCGAGCGACCCGAGAGACCCAGTACTTC; CDR3 protein: CSVEDRRATRETQYF
J gene: TRBJ2-3; V gene: TRBV4-1; D gene: TRBD2; clone size: few; CDR3 length: 17; CDR3 DNA: TGCGCCAGCAGCCAAGTAATAGCGGGAGTGAGCACAGATACGCAGTATTTT; CDR3 protein: CASSQVIAGVSTDTQYF
J gene: TRBJ2-7; V gene: TRBV28; D gene: .; clone size: many; CDR3 length: 13; CDR3 DNA: TGTGCCAGCAGATGGGGGCGCGGGAGCGAGCAGTACTTC; CDR3 protein: CASRWGRGSEQYF
J gene: TRBJ2-1; V gene: TRBV12-3/TRBV12-4; D gene: TRBD2; clone size: .; CDR3 length: 16; CDR3 DNA: TGTGCCAGCAGTGTCATGGGACTAGCGGGAGGTCGTGATCAGTTCTTC; CDR3 protein: CASSVMGLAGGRDQFF